This entry lists 18 T cell receptor beta chains sequenced from one sample in a study of early T cells in non-severe SARS-CoV-2 infection. Via MiXCR, TCRdb re-called the 5' RACE reads, giving one row per CDR3 protein. The sample holds around 50,000 distinct CDR3 sequences, roughly 12% seen once. Sequenced material: whole blood. The source is an adult who was a healthcare worker with PCR-confirmed SARS-CoV-2 infection or an uninfected control (not recorded which).

This clonotype was found many times. The chain has TRBV5-1 and TRBJ2-3; TRBD2 matches 8 bases. CDR3 size: 15 residues. Germline V gene sequence: CDR1 SGHRS, CDR2 YFSETQ. The V segment lost 8 bases and the J segment 2 bases; nucleotides outside the gene matches: 10. The CDR3 DNA reads TGCGCCAGTGCCCGGGAGGGAGCCTCCACAGATACGCAGTATTTT. The encoded protein is CASAREGASTDTQYF.

V gene TRBV5-1 combines with J gene TRBJ2-5; maybe TRBD2 (5 bases). V gave up 4 bases and J gave up 4 bases, with 11 bases separating them. The CDR3 consists of 13 residues. Germline V CDR1 and CDR2: SGHRS, YFSETQ. The chain's CDR3 is CASSGRSGETQYF. The CDR3, as DNA: TGCGCCAGCAGCGGAAGGAGCGGAGAGACCCAGTACTTC. Filled out from reference TRBV5-1 and TRBJ2-5, the complete variable domain reads KAGVTQTPRYLIKTRGQQVTLSCSPISGHRSVSWYQQTPGQGLQFLFEYFSETQRNKGNFPGRFSGRQFSNSRSEMNVSTLELGDSALYLCASSGRSGETQYFGPGTRLLVL.

This clonotype has a handful of counts. The J gene is TRBJ1-5, the V gene TRBV20-1; possible D gene TRBD1, 5 bases. There are 11 residues in the CDR3. Trimming stripped 4 bases from V and 7 bases from J, with 8 bases between. Germline V lookup: CDR1 DFQATT, CDR2 SNEGSKA (reference sequence). CDR3 amino acids: CSAKWGQPQHF. The CDR3 nucleotides read TGCAGTGCTAAGTGGGGGCAGCCCCAGCATTTT.

This chain connects TRBV7-9 to TRBJ2-5; possibly TRBD1 for D (5 bases). Trimming took off 5 bases at V and 2 bases at J, with 12 bases between the two ends. The germline V gene encodes CDR1 SEHNR and CDR2 FQNEAQ (reference sequence). CDR3 length equals 14 residues. The CDR3 loop reads CASSSDSKQETQYF. Here the CDR3 DNA reads TGTGCCAGCAGCAGTGACAGTAAACAAGAGACCCAGTACTTC.

The CDR3 nucleotides read TGTGCCAGCTCACCAGGGATTAGCGGGAGTTACAATGAGCAGTTCTTC. Amino acid sequence: CASSPGISGSYNEQFF. The J gene is TRBJ2-1, the V gene TRBV18, with 9 bases aligning to TRBD2. J was trimmed by 4 bases and V by 2 bases; bases with no gene match: 6. The V gene's germline CDR1 is KGHSH and CDR2 LQKENI. The CDR3 extends over 16 amino acids.

In this sample, this clonotype turned up a few times. This rearrangement joins TRBV28 to TRBJ2-7, with 7 bases that match TRBD2. CDR1 and CDR2 (germline): MDHEN, SYDVKM. The CDR3 spans 14 residues. V trimming: 5 bases; J trimming: 6 bases; junction bases outside the gene matches: 10. CDR3 bases: TGTGCCAGCAGTCCAAGGACTAGAGCGGGCGAGCAGTACTTC. This sequence encodes CASSPRTRAGEQYF.

This clonotype was seen only a few times. The V call is TRBV7-3, the J call TRBJ2-1, with D perhaps matching TRBD2 (6 bases). The CDR3 is made up of 19 amino acids. V dropped 1 base and J dropped 6 bases, with 25 bases sitting between them. Germline CDR1 reads SGHTA; CDR2 reads FQGTGA. The CDR3 nucleotides read TGTGCCAGCAGCTTAAAACCGCGGGGCCACTACCCCTTTTTCAATGAGCAGTTCTTC. Amino acid sequence: CASSLKPRGHYPFFNEQFF.

V and J are TRBV20-1 and TRBJ2-7; D might be TRBD1 or TRBD2, each matching 5 bases. The CDR3 has 12 amino acids. Germline assignment: CDR1 DFQATT and CDR2 SNEGSKA (reference sequence). Trimming removed 7 bases at V and 0 bases at J, with 10 bases between. CDR3 sequence reads: CSGETVSYEQYF. CDR3 coding DNA: TGCAGTGGGGAGACAGTCTCCTACGAGCAGTACTTC.

This clonotype appeared a few times. The chain employs TRBV2 and TRBJ2-4; D gene uncertain. This CDR3 has 15 amino acids. V lost 1 base and J lost 4, with 11 bases in between. The germline CDR1 and CDR2 sequences are SNHLY and FYNNEI. The CDR3 region has the DNA TGTGCCAGCAGTGAAGGGGTAGCTCAAAAAAACATTCAGTACTTC. This translates into CASSEGVAQKNIQYF.

The genes are TRBV18 and TRBJ1-2; the D is unclear. Deletions cut 2 bases from V and 5 bases from J, with 12 bases between. From germline, CDR1 is KGHSH and CDR2 LQKENI. The CDR3 has 14 residues. The CDR3 loop is CASSPGQATYGYTF. The CDR3 DNA reads as TGTGCCAGCTCACCAGGCCAGGCTACTTATGGCTACACCTTC.

This clonotype was counted a few times. This rearrangement joins TRBV3-1 to TRBJ2-1, with D perhaps TRBD2 (6 bases). The V end lost 0 bases, the J end lost 4 bases, and 13 bases lay between the germline ends. This CDR3 has 16 residues. Germline CDR1 reads LGHDT; CDR2 reads YNNKEL (reference sequence). The CDR3 DNA sequence: TGTGCCAGCAGCCAAGATGTGGCTAGCGCTTACAATGAGCAGTTCTTC. It codes for CASSQDVASAYNEQFF.

Ten or more counts support this clonotype. Here the CDR3 DNA reads TGTGCCAGCAGGGCGGGGGGACCCTCCTGGGAGCAGTACTTC. It is translated as CASRAGGPSWEQYF. This rearrangement joins TRBV7-2 to TRBJ2-7; 8 bases are a match to TRBD2. The CDR3 is 14 amino acids. V shed 6 bases and J 7 bases; nucleotides not matched to a gene: 11. Per the germline V gene, CDR1 is SGHTA and CDR2 is FQGNSA. Looking up the rest from reference TRBV7-2 and TRBJ2-7 gives the full variable domain: GAGVSQSPSNKVTEKGKDVELRCDPISGHTALYWYRQSLGQGLEFLIYFQGNSAPDKSGLPSDRFSAERTGGSVSTLTIQRTQQEDSAVYLCASRAGGPSWEQYFGPGTRLTVT.

At least ten counts were recorded for this clonotype. The chain employs TRBV6-1 and TRBJ1-1; no definite D call. The CDR3 has 14 residues. Germline CDR1 is MNHNS and CDR2 is SASEGT. V gave up 5 bases and J gave up 3 bases, with 13 bases separating them. CDR3 protein: CASSIRRADTEAFF. Here the CDR3 DNA reads TGTGCCAGCAGTATTCGACGGGCGGACACTGAAGCTTTCTTT.

The V call is TRBV24-1, the J call TRBJ1-5; D not certain. The length of the CDR3 is 9 residues. Trimming took off 8 bases at V and 6 bases at J, with 1 base between the two ends. Per the germline V gene, CDR1 is KGHDR and CDR2 is SFDVKD. The CDR3 is CATIQPQHF. CDR3 in DNA: TGTGCCACCATTCAGCCCCAGCATTTT.

This clonotype came up many times. This sequence joins TRBV20-1 and TRBJ2-1; D is possibly TRBD2 (6 bases). V dropped 1 base and J dropped 9 bases, with 22 bases sitting between them. This CDR3 has 16 amino acids. Germline-derived CDR1 and CDR2 are DFQATT and SNEGSKA (reference sequence). CDR3 in amino acids: CSARVGGRASDSEQFF. CDR3 nucleotides: TGCAGTGCTAGAGTGGGAGGCAGGGCATCCGACAGTGAGCAGTTCTTC.

This clonotype appeared many times. The chain carries TRBV11-2 and TRBJ1-1; TRBD1 matches at 8 bases. Germline lookup yields CDR1 SGHAT and CDR2 FQNNGV. Trimming removed 3 bases from V and 5 bases from J; junction bases left unmatched: 2. This CDR3 is 13 amino acids long. Here the CDR3 reads CASSFGQGTEAFF. CDR3 DNA sequence: TGTGCCAGCAGCTTCGGACAGGGAACTGAAGCTTTCTTT.

Only one count was recorded for this clonotype. The V call is TRBV9, the J call TRBJ2-3; no definite D call. The CDR3 is 15 amino acids. The V and J ends lost 0 bases and 0 bases respectively, with 8 bases between them. From germline, CDR1 is SGDLS and CDR2 YYNGEE. The CDR3, as DNA: TGTGCCAGCAGCGTAGATGAAGCTAGCACAGATACGCAGTATTTT. As protein: CASSVDEASTDTQYF.

This clonotype was seen a few times. The chain uses TRBV28 and TRBJ1-6; 7 bases are shared with TRBD1. The CDR3 is 15 amino acids. J was trimmed by 4 bases and V by 8 bases; bases with no gene match: 8. Germline V gene lookup returns CDR1 MDHEN and CDR2 SYDVKM. DNA for the CDR3: TGTGCCAGCGGAAGAGGGACAGATTATAATTCACCCCTCCACTTT. This translates into CASGRGTDYNSPLHF.